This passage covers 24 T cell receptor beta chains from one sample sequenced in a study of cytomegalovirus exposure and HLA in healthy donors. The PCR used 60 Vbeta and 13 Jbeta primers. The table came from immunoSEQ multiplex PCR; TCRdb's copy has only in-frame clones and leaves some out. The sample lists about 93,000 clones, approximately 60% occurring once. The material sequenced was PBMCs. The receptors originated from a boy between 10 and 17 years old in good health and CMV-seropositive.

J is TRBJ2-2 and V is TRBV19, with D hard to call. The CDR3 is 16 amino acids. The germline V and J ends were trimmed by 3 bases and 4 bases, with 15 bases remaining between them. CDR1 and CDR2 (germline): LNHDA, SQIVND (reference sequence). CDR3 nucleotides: TGTGCCAGTAGTATCATGGAGAATTTTGTCACCGGGGAGCTGTTTTTT. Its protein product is CASSIMENFVTGELFF.

CDR3 residues: CASSLVAGADEQYF. As DNA, the CDR3 is TGTGCCAGCAGCTTAGTGGCGGGGGCGGACGAGCAGTACTTC. The V and J genes are TRBV7-9 and TRBJ2-7; the D gene is possibly TRBD2 (7 bases). Trimming took 1 base from V and 5 from J, leaving 12 bases between them. In germline, CDR1 is SEHNR, CDR2 FQNEAQ (reference sequence). The CDR3 runs to 14 residues.

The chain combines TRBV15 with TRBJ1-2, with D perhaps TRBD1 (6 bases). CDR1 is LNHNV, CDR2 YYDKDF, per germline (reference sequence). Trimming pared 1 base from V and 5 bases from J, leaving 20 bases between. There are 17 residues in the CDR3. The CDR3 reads CATSRVSGVDSKYGYTF. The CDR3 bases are TGTGCCACCAGCAGAGTAAGTGGGGTGGACAGCAAGTATGGCTACACCTTC. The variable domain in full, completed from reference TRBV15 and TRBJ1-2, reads DAMVIQNPRYQVTQFGKPVTLSCSQTLNHNVMYWYQQKSSQAPKLLFHYYDKDFNNEADTPDNFQSRRPNTSFCFLDIRSPGLGDTAMYLCATSRVSGVDSKYGYTFGSGTRLTVV.

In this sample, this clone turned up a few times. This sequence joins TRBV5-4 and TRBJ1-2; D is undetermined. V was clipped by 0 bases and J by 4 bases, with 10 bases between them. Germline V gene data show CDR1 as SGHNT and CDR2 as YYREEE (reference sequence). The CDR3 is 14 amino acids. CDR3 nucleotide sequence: TGTGCCAGCAGCTTGGTCGGGAGGCCCTATGGCTACACCTTC. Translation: CASSLVGRPYGYTF.

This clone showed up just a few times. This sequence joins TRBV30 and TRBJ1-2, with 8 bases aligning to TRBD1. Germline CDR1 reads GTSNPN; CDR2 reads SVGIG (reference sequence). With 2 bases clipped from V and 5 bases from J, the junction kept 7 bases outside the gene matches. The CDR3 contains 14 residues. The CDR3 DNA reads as TGTGCCTGGAGTCCCGACAGGGGACGGTATGGCTACACCTTC. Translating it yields CAWSPDRGRYGYTF.

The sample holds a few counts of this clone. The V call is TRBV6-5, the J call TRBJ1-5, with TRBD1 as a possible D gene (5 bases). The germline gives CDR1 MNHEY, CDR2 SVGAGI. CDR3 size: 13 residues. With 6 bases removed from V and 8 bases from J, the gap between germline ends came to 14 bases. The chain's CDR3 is CASRRGSGEPQHF. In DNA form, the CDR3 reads TGTGCCAGCAGACGGGGGTCTGGTGAGCCCCAGCATTTT.

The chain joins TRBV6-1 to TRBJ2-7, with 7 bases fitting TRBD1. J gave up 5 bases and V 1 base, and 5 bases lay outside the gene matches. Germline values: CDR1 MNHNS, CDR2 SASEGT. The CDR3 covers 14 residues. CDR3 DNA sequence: TGTGCCAGCAGTGAAGTAGGACAGGTGGACGAGCAGTACTTC. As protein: CASSEVGQVDEQYF.

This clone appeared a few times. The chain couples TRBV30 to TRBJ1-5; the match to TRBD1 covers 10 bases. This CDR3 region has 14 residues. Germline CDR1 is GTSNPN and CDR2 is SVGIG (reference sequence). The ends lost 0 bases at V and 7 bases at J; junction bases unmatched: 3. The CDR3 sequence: CAWSVGQGLQPQHF. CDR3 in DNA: TGTGCCTGGAGTGTGGGACAGGGGTTACAGCCCCAGCATTTT. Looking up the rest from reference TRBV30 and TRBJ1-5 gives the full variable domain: SQTIHQWPATLVQPVGSPLSLECTVEGTSNPNLYWYRQAAGRGLQLLFYSVGIGQISSEVPQNLSASRPQDRQFILSSKKLLLSDSGFYLCAWSVGQGLQPQHFGDGTRLSIL.

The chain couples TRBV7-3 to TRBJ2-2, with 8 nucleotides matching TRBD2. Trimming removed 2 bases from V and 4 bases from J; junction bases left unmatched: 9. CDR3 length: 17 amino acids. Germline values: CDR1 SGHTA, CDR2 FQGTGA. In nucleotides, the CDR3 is TGTGCCAGCAGCTTATCCAGAGGGGGGACTAGCACCGGGGAGCTGTTTTTT. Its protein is CASSLSRGGTSTGELFF.

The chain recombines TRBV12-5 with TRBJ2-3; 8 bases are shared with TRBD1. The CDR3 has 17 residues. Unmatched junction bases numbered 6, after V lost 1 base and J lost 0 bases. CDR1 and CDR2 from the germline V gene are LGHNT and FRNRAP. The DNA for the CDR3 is TGTGCTAGTGGTTTGGCCGTGACAGGGGTGAGCACAGATACGCAGTATTTT. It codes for CASGLAVTGVSTDTQYF.

DNA for the CDR3: TGTGCCAGTAGTTTTACGGACTATGGCTACACCTTC. Translation gives CASSFTDYGYTF. The rearrangement links TRBV19 to TRBJ1-2; D is unresolved. Germline values: CDR1 LNHDA, CDR2 SQIVND (reference sequence). Trimming took off 5 bases at V and 3 bases at J, with 7 bases between the two ends. The CDR3 totals 12 residues.

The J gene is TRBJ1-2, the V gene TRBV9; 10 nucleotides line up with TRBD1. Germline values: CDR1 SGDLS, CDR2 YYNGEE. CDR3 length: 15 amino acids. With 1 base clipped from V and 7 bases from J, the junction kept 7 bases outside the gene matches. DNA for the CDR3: TGTGCCAGCAGCGTAACGACAGGGGGCCGGCCTGGCTACACCTTC. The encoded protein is CASSVTTGGRPGYTF.

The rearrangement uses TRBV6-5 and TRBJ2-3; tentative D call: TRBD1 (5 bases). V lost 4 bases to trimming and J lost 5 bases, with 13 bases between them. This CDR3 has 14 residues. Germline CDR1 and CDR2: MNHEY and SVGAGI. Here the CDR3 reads CASSSRASIDTQYF. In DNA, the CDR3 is TGTGCCAGCAGTTCCAGGGCCTCGATAGATACGCAGTATTTT.

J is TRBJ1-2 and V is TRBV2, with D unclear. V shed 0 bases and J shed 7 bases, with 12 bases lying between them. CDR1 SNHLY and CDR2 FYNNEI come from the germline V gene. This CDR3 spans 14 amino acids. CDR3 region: CASSEATASAGYTF. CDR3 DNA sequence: TGTGCCAGCAGTGAAGCAACAGCCTCCGCTGGCTACACCTTC.

The CDR3 protein is CASYYQGNTEAFF. CDR3 DNA: TGTGCCAGCTACTACCAGGGGAACACTGAAGCTTTCTTT. The rearrangement joins TRBV2 to TRBJ1-1; TRBD1 might be the D (5 bases). Between the trimmed V and J ends, which lost 8 bases and 1 base, there was a span of 11 bases. This CDR3 is 13 amino acids long. CDR1 and CDR2 from the germline V gene are SNHLY and FYNNEI. Supplemented by reference TRBV2 and TRBJ1-1, the full variable domain reads EPEVTQTPSHQVTQMGQEVILRCVPISNHLYFYWYRQILGQKVEFLVSFYNNEISEKSEIFDDQFSVERPDGSNFTLKIRSTKLEDSAMYFCASYYQGNTEAFFGQGTRLTVV.

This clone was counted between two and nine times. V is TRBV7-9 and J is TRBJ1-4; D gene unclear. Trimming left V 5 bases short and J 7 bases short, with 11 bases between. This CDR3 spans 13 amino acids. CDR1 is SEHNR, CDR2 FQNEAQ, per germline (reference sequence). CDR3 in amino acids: CASSQNSGEKLFF. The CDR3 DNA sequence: TGTGCCAGCAGCCAAAATAGTGGTGAAAAACTGTTTTTT.

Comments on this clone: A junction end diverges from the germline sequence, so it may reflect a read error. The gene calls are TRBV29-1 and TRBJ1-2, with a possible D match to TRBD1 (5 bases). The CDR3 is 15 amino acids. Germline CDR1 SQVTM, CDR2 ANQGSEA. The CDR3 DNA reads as TGCAGCGTTGGAAGAGCCTCGGACACCTTCTCTGGCTACCCCTTC. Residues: CSVGRASDTFSGYPF.

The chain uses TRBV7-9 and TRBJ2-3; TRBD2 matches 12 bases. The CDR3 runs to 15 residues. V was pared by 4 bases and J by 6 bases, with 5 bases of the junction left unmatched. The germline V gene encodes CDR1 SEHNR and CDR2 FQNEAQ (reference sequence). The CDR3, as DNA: TGTGCCAGCAGCTCGCTAGCGGGAGGGCCCGATACGCAGTATTTT. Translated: CASSSLAGGPDTQYF.

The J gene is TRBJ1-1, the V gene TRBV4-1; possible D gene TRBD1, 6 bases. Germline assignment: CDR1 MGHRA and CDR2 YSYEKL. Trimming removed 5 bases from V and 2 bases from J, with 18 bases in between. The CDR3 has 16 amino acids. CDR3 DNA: TGCGCCAGCAGCGCCCTCGGGGGGCCCGCAAACACTGAAGCTTTCTTT. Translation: CASSALGGPANTEAFF.

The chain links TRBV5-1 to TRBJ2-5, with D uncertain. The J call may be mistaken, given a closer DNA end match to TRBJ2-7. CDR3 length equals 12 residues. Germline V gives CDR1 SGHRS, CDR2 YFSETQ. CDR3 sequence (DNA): TGCGCCAGCAGCTTCTGGGGCTACGAGCAGTACTTC. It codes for CASSFWGYEQYF.

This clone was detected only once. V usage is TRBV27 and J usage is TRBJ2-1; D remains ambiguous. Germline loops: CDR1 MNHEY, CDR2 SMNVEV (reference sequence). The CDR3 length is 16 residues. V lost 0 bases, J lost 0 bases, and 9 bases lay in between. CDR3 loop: CASSLSPLSSYNEQFF. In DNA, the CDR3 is TGTGCCAGCAGTTTATCCCCTTTGAGCTCCTACAATGAGCAGTTCTTC.

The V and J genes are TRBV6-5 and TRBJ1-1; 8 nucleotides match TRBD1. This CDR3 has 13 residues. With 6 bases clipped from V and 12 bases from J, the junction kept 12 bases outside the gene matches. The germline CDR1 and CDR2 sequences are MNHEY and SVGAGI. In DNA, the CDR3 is TGTGCCAGCAGACCTACAGGGGGGCGCGGGACTTTCTTT. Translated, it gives CASRPTGGRGTFF.

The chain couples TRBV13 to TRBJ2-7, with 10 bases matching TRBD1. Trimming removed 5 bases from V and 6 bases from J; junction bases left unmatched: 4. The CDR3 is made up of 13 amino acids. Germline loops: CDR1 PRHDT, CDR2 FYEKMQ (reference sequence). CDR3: CASSATGGFEQYF. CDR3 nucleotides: TGTGCCAGCAGCGCGACAGGGGGCTTCGAGCAGTACTTC.

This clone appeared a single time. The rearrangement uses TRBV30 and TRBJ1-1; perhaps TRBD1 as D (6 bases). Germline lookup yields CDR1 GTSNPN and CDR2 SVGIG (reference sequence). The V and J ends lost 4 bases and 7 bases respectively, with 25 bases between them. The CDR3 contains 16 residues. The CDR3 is CAWTPRGAGEMGEAFF. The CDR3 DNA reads TGTGCCTGGACACCCCGAGGAGCAGGGGAAATGGGTGAAGCTTTCTTT. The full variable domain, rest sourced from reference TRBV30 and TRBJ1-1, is SQTIHQWPATLVQPVGSPLSLECTVEGTSNPNLYWYRQAAGRGLQLLFYSVGIGQISSEVPQNLSASRPQDRQFILSSKKLLLSDSGFYLCAWTPRGAGEMGEAFFGQGTRLTVV.